Below are 32 T cell receptor beta chains sequenced from a single sample in a study of tumor-infiltrating lymphocytes in primary liver carcinoma. Starting material of around 490 ng total RNA yielded TCR beta cDNA via a constant-region primer. ARM-PCR was slightly modified, and three nested multiplex PCR rounds with it gave rise to the TCR beta libraries. Primers for the first two PCR rounds were TRBV1-TRBV30 forward primers and a C-beta reverse primer (around 11 cycles per round). Each CDR3 protein is one row after TCRdb ran MiXCR on the multiplex PCR reads. The repertoire holds around 80,000 distinct CDR3 sequences, with roughly 71% as singletons. The roughly 20-31 mg bulk tissue piece was not sorted before simultaneous RNA and DNA extraction. Source material: tumor-adjacent normal liver tissue. The receptors were gathered from a man aged 40-50 years with primary liver carcinoma and hepatitis B virus infection.

About this clonotype itself: The conserved phenylalanine or tryptophan is not found at the CDR3 terminus, so this likely reflects a read error. The chain combines TRBV11-2 with TRBJ2-7; D is unclear. Trimming took off 7 bases at V and 2 bases at J, with 12 bases between the two ends. The CDR3 contains 13 residues. Germline V gene lookup returns CDR1 SGHAT and CDR2 FQNNGV. The CDR3 spells CASTFDGTYEQYL. CDR3 DNA sequence: TGTGCCAGCACCTTCGACGGCACCTACGAGCAGTACTTA.

The J gene is TRBJ1-2, the V gene TRBV11-2, with 8 bases aligning to TRBD1. CDR1 SGHAT and CDR2 FQNNGV come from the germline V gene. This CDR3 spans 14 amino acids. V shed 6 bases and J 9 bases; nucleotides not matched to a gene: 12. The CDR3, as DNA: TGTGCCAGCAGGTTGTGGACAGGGCGACTTCGCTACACCTTC. This sequence encodes CASRLWTGRLRYTF.

This clonotype was picked up a small number of times. The V call is TRBV7-3, the J call TRBJ2-3; D possibly corresponds to TRBD2 (6 bases). The CDR3 has 15 amino acids. Germline CDR1 reads SGHTA; CDR2 reads FQGTGA. Trimming removed 5 bases from V and 3 bases from J, with 15 bases in between. The chain's CDR3 is CASSGTGGRTDTQYF. The CDR3 DNA reads TGTGCCAGCAGCGGCACTGGGGGGAGGACAGATACGCAGTATTTT.

The chain joins TRBV7-9 to TRBJ2-2; 9 bases match TRBD1. V lost 5 bases and J lost 8; bases outside the gene matches: 9. The germline CDR1 and CDR2 sequences are SEHNR and FQNEAQ (reference sequence). The CDR3 sequence is 15 residues long. Written as DNA, the CDR3 is TGTGCCAGCAGCGCCGGGACAGGGATGGCAGGGGAGCTGTTTTTT. It specifies CASSAGTGMAGELFF. Drawing the rest from reference TRBV7-9 and TRBJ2-2, the complete variable domain is DTGVSQNPRHKITKRGQNVTFRCDPISEHNRLYWYRQTLGQGPEFLTYFQNEAQLEKSRLLSDRFSAERPKGSFSTLEIQRTEQGDSAMYLCASSAGTGMAGELFFGEGSRLTVL.

This rearrangement joins TRBV6-1 to TRBJ2-7, with D uncertain. CDR1 and CDR2 from the germline V gene are MNHNS and SASEGT. V was pared by 3 bases and J by 4 bases, with 10 bases between. This CDR3 comprises 13 residues. For the CDR3, the DNA is TGTGCCAGCAGTGAGAAGAGGTGGTACGAGCAGTACTTC. The encoded protein is CASSEKRWYEQYF.

On this clonotype itself: A read error may produce the germline difference seen at one junction end. This chain links TRBV11-2 with TRBJ2-1; 8 bases map to TRBD2. CDR1 and CDR2 from the germline V gene are SGHAT and FQNNGV. The CDR3 totals 19 residues. The CDR3 protein is CASGLDGRYSGTLYNEQFF. The DNA for the CDR3 is TGTGCCAGCGGCTTAGATGGGCGATATAGCGGGACCCTTTACAATGAGCAGTTCTTC.

This clonotype was seen repeatedly, ten times or more. V gene TRBV7-9 combines with J gene TRBJ2-5, with 8 bases fitting TRBD2. The CDR3 is 16 amino acids. The J segment lost 1 base and the V segment lost 2 bases, leaving 6 bases of the junction unmatched. Germline loops: CDR1 SEHNR, CDR2 FQNEAQ (reference sequence). CDR3 bases: TGTGCCAGCAGCTTAAAAGCGGGAGAGATCCAAGAGACCCAGTACTTC. It encodes CASSLKAGEIQETQYF.

Concerning this clonotype itself: The germline gene is not matched at one end of the junction; a read error may be the cause. This chain joins TRBV6-5 and TRBJ1-2, with 8 bases fitting TRBD1. This CDR3 region has 13 residues. In germline, CDR1 is MNHEY, CDR2 SVGAGI. The CDR3 is CGSRTGINYGYTF. The CDR3 DNA sequence: TGTGGCAGCAGGACAGGGATTAACTATGGCTACACCTTC.

In the case of this clonotype: This likely comes from a read error, as the CDR3 has no conserved phenylalanine or tryptophan at its end. J is TRBJ2-1 and V is TRBV12-3 or TRBV12-4, with a tentative D call TRBD2 (7 bases). This CDR3 has 13 amino acids. Between the trimmed V and J ends, which lost 6 bases and 8 bases, there was a span of 14 bases. CDR3 sequence reads: CASSEGGRDEQFL. CDR3 DNA: TGTGCCAGCAGCGAGGGGGGGAGGGATGAGCAGTTCCTC.

This clonotype appeared a few times. The chain couples TRBV24-1 to TRBJ2-2; a possible D gene is TRBD1 (7 bases). This CDR3 region has 19 residues. CDR1 is KGHDR, CDR2 SFDVKD, per germline. Trimming left V 5 bases short and J 4 bases short, with 25 bases between. CDR3 bases: TGTGCCACCAGTGGCCCGACTAGGACAGGTTTGAGTGGCACCGGGGAGCTGTTTTTT. It specifies CATSGPTRTGLSGTGELFF.

This clonotype was seen ten or more times. This sequence joins TRBV5-1 and TRBJ2-4; no definite D call. V was trimmed by 5 bases and J by 2 bases, leaving 8 bases between them. Germline V gene sequence: CDR1 SGHRS, CDR2 YFSETQ. The CDR3 contains 13 residues. CDR3 sequence: CASRAGSKNIQYF. CDR3 sequence (DNA): TGCGCCAGCAGAGCAGGTTCCAAAAACATTCAGTACTTC.

A note on this clonotype: This could be a read error, since a much larger clone is one nucleotide away. The CDR3 DNA reads as TGTGCCAGCAACCCCCGACTAGCGGGAATGTCCTACAATGAGCAGTTCTTC. It translates to CASNPRLAGMSYNEQFF. The genes are TRBV7-9 and TRBJ2-1, with 11 bases lining up with TRBD2. The junction had 9 bases not matched to a gene; V was cut back by 7 bases and J by 1 base. Germline assignment: CDR1 SEHNR and CDR2 FQNEAQ (reference sequence). The CDR3 runs to 17 residues.

A note on this clonotype: Germline is not matched at one junction end, which may reflect a read error. CDR3 DNA: TGTGCCAACAGTGAATACGGGGAAGAAGCTTTCTTT. Amino acids: CANSEYGEEAFF. The V gene is TRBV25-1, the J gene TRBJ1-1; D not resolved. Germline assignment: CDR1 MGHDK and CDR2 SYGVNS. The CDR3 totals 12 residues.

The V gene is TRBV6-6, the J gene TRBJ1-5; D may be TRBD1 (5 bases). The CDR3 is 12 amino acids. V gave up 9 bases and J gave up 5 bases, with 11 bases separating them. CDR1 MNHNY and CDR2 SVGAGI come from the germline V gene (reference sequence). CDR3 sequence: CASRRGDQPQHF. CDR3 DNA sequence: TGTGCCAGTAGAAGAGGGGATCAGCCCCAGCATTTT.

The J gene is TRBJ2-7, the V gene TRBV29-1, with D possibly matching TRBD2 (6 bases). The germline CDR1 and CDR2 sequences are SQVTM and ANQGSEA. The CDR3 length is 14 residues. The V end lost 4 bases, the J end lost 7 bases, and 20 bases lay between the germline ends. The CDR3 bases are TGCAGCGTTGGAGGTTGTGAGGGAGGTTGGGAGCAGTACTTC. Its translation is CSVGGCEGGWEQYF.

Regarding this clonotype: The junction shows a germline mismatch at one end, possibly a read error. This chain joins TRBV25-1 and TRBJ2-1; D gene ambiguous. This CDR3 is built from 15 residues. CDR1 is MGHDK and CDR2 is SYGVNS in the germline V gene. DNA of the CDR3: TGTACCAGCACCGAACTAAAGAGCTCCTACAATGAGCAGTTCTTC. Protein: CTSTELKSSYNEQFF.

Turning to this clonotype: A much more abundant neighbour one base away suggests this may be a read error. The chain uses TRBV11-1 and TRBJ2-1, with 9 positions matching TRBD2. This CDR3 has 18 amino acids. Germline V gene sequence: CDR1 SGHAT, CDR2 FQDESV (reference sequence). The CDR3 sequence: CASSLYRSAGGSYNEQLF. The CDR3 coding sequence is TGTGCCAGCAGCTTATACCGCTCCGCGGGAGGGTCCTACAATGAGCAGCTCTTC.

This clonotype was recorded a few times. A read error may produce the germline difference seen at one junction end. Here the CDR3 DNA reads TGTGGCAGCAGGGTAGGGGGCGCGGACACTGAAGCTTTCTTT. Its translation: CGSRVGGADTEAFF. The rearrangement joins TRBV2 to TRBJ1-1; 7 bases align to TRBD1. The CDR3 is 14 amino acids. CDR1 and CDR2 (germline): SNHLY, FYNNEI.

Regarding this clonotype: An end of the junction does not agree with germline; a read error may underlie this. The J gene is TRBJ1-2, the V gene TRBV4-1; D unresolved. Germline assignment: CDR1 MGHRA and CDR2 YSYEKL. The CDR3 spans 15 residues. The CDR3 region is CASSQATRVPYGYIF. DNA for the CDR3: TGCGCCAGCAGCCAAGCCACAAGGGTTCCCTATGGCTACATCTTC.

This clonotype occurred a few times. The chain has TRBV4-2 and TRBJ2-7; 10 bases fit TRBD2. The CDR3 runs to 17 residues. Germline V lookup: CDR1 LGHNA, CDR2 YNFKEQ. Losses at the gene ends were 1 base for V and 4 bases for J; bases not matched to a gene: 10. The CDR3 reads CASSQGLASGRTYEQYF. DNA of the CDR3: TGTGCCAGCAGCCAAGGTCTCGCTAGCGGGAGAACTTACGAGCAGTACTTC.

The chain is built from TRBV6-5 and TRBJ2-7; D not certain. The CDR3 runs 16 residues. V shed 9 bases and J shed 4 bases, with 25 bases lying between them. CDR1 is MNHEY, CDR2 SVGAGI, per germline. The CDR3 DNA follows: TGTGCCAGTAGGCTCGGACGGGCAGCATCCTTTTACGAGCAGTACTTC. Translated, it gives CASRLGRAASFYEQYF.

A word on this clonotype: The CDR3 does not close with the conserved phenylalanine or tryptophan, likely indicating a read error. This chain connects TRBV29-1 to TRBJ2-2; TRBD2 matches at 10 bases. Germline CDR1 reads SQVTM; CDR2 reads ANQGSEA. With V trimmed by 8 bases and J by 0 bases, 6 bases remained unmatched. The CDR3 length is 15 residues. The CDR3 sequence: CSLGTSAANTGELFL. The CDR3 nucleotides are TGCAGCCTTGGGACTAGCGCGGCGAACACCGGGGAGCTGTTTTTA.

This clonotype has a handful of counts. DNA of the CDR3: TGCGCCAGCAGCCAAGATGGGCGGGTTCGAAGAGACGAGCAGTTCTTC. Translating it yields CASSQDGRVRRDEQFF. The V call is TRBV4-1, the J call TRBJ2-1; possibly TRBD2 for D (5 bases). This CDR3 comprises 16 residues. The V and J ends lost 0 bases and 10 bases respectively, with 19 bases between them. Germline lookup yields CDR1 MGHRA and CDR2 YSYEKL.

This clonotype was counted between two and nine times. The V call is TRBV19, the J call TRBJ2-1; 9 positions agree with TRBD1. The CDR3 loop spans 14 amino acids. Germline loops: CDR1 LNHDA, CDR2 SQIVND (reference sequence). With V trimmed by 8 bases and J by 5 bases, 7 bases remained unmatched. As DNA, the CDR3 is TGTGCCAGTTCTAGGACAGGGGTGGACAATGAGCAGTTCTTC. Amino acid sequence: CASSRTGVDNEQFF.

J is TRBJ1-1 and V is TRBV11-2, with a tentative D call TRBD1 (6 bases). The CDR3 contains 15 residues. V was shortened by 9 bases and J by 0 bases, with 17 bases between the two germline ends. The germline V gene has CDR1 SGHAT and CDR2 FQNNGV. The CDR3: CARSPTGLMNTEAFF. In DNA form, the CDR3 reads TGTGCCAGGAGCCCGACAGGCCTCATGAACACTGAAGCTTTCTTT.

The CDR3, as DNA: TGTGCCAGCAGAGTAGCAGGGACAGGGGGCTATAAAGAAACGCAGTATTTT. Protein sequence: CASRVAGTGGYKETQYF. The V gene is TRBV11-2, the J gene TRBJ2-3, with 12 bases lining up with TRBD1. Germline loops: CDR1 SGHAT, CDR2 FQNNGV. The CDR3 covers 17 residues. V lost 6 bases and J lost 9; bases outside the gene matches: 16.

The rearrangement links TRBV4-1 to TRBJ2-1, with D uncertain. V was cut by 2 bases and J by 3 bases, with 20 bases left in between. This CDR3 is built from 18 residues. CDR1 and CDR2 (germline): MGHRA, YSYEKL. The CDR3 sequence: CASSQRISGYQNYNEQFF. The CDR3 DNA is TGCGCCAGCAGCCAACGCATAAGTGGCTACCAAAACTACAATGAGCAGTTCTTC.

Comment on this clonotype: The germline gene is not matched at one end of the junction; a read error may be the cause. The V gene is TRBV29-1, the J gene TRBJ2-5, with D unclear. Per germline, CDR1 SQVTM and CDR2 ANQGSEA. This CDR3 region has 13 residues. Here the CDR3 DNA reads TGCATCGTTGAAGTGACACCCAAAGAGACCCAGTACTTC. Its translation is CIVEVTPKETQYF.

J is TRBJ2-1 and V is TRBV14; D is possibly TRBD2 (6 bases). This CDR3 is built from 18 residues. V lost 0 bases and J 0 bases, leaving 15 bases between the germline ends. Germline assignment: CDR1 SGHDN and CDR2 FVKESK. The CDR3 nucleotides read TGTGCCAGCAGCCAAGAGACTAGAGGGTTAAGCTCCTACAATGAGCAGTTCTTC. It specifies CASSQETRGLSSYNEQFF.

The chain uses TRBV6-1 and TRBJ2-4, with 7 bases aligning to TRBD2. V was clipped by 6 bases and J by 11 bases; unmatched bases: 16. Germline V gene sequence: CDR1 MNHNS, CDR2 SASEGT. The length of the CDR3 is 15 residues. Here the CDR3 DNA reads TGTGCCAGCAGAACGGAGGGACTATCGGGGTCCCTTCAGTACTTC. Its protein is CASRTEGLSGSLQYF.

With respect to this clonotype: The CDR3 does not end in the conserved phenylalanine or tryptophan, so this is likely a read error. Because the CDR3's place on the DNA is in doubt, the DNA is left out and the CDR3 is given as listed by TCRdb. V and J are TRBV2 and TRBJ2-5; the DNA was not compared with TRBD1, the D call given in the table. The CDR3 contains 15 residues when both ends are counted. Germline CDR1 SNHLY, CDR2 FYNNEI. CDR3: CASPSDRGIRETQYL.

As regards this clonotype: The CDR3 carries no conserved terminal phenylalanine or tryptophan, so it likely arises from a read error. The chain employs TRBV6-1 and TRBJ1-5; TRBD1 might be the D (5 bases). Trimming pared 6 bases from V and 4 bases from J, leaving 16 bases between. Germline V gives CDR1 MNHNS, CDR2 SASEGT. The CDR3 is made up of 15 amino acids. The CDR3 here is CASSEAGQQNQPQHY. The CDR3 region has the DNA TGTGCCAGCAGCGAGGCGGGGCAGCAAAATCAGCCCCAGCATTAT.